The present T cell receptor beta chain was sequenced within a study of shared T cell receptors in the human thymus. Per germline, CDR1 SGHRS and CDR2 YFSETQ. Trimming took 5 bases from V and 3 from J; bases not matched to a gene: 6. The CDR3 covers 15 residues. Profiling relied on immunoSEQ multiplex PCR, and the TCRdb table lists in-frame clones only, not all of them. The table shows some 640,000 clones, with approximately 89% occurring only once. The sample was also linked to a second study, of human thymus T cells. That study reports: The study used thymus tissue resected during corrective heart surgery. Seemingly biased V and J gene usage marked thymic and blood repertoires. Unrelated individuals were reported by related research to share highly overlapping thymic repertoires.

V usage is TRBV5-1 and J usage is TRBJ2-2; TRBD1 agrees at 8 bases. This TCR was sampled from a boy in the first two years of life with a congenital heart defect. Sequenced material: thymocytes. This CDR3 reads CASSGQGADTGELFF. The CDR3 DNA is TGCGCCAGCAGTGGGCAGGGGGCTGACACCGGGGAGCTGTTTTTT.